This T cell receptor (beta chain) was found in a study of read filtering for tumor transcriptome and immune sequencing. CDR3 length: 13 residues. The V and J ends lost 7 bases and 0 bases respectively, with 7 bases between them. Looked up from germline, CDR1 is SGHRS and CDR2 is YFSETQ. This library used 300 to 450 ng RNA and molecular barcoded adaptors spanning alpha/delta and beta/gamma chains. Via MiXCR, TCRdb re-called the reads, giving one row per CDR3 protein. The sample has approximately 93,000 distinct CDR3 sequences; approximately 21% are singletons. The sequencing input was a population of CD138-negative cells sorted from bone marrow. The TCR sequence derives from a donor aged 40 or over with multiple myeloma. V gene TRBV5-1 combines with J gene TRBJ2-2; TRBD1 might be the D (6 bases). Written as DNA, the CDR3 is TGCGCCAGCCGACAGGCGAACACCGGGGAGCTGTTTTTT. It specifies CASRQANTGELFF.